The 5 T cell receptor beta chains presented below share a single source sample, sequenced in a study of cytomegalovirus exposure and HLA in healthy donors. Both 60 Vbeta primers and 13 Jbeta primers went into the PCR. Generated by immunoSEQ multiplex PCR, the TCRdb table keeps only in-frame clones and is missing some. The sample shows 150,000 to 200,000 clones, about 83% of them seen only once. The sample consisted of PBMCs. The receptors originated from a girl aged 5-17 years in good health and CMV-seropositive.

The chain carries TRBV4-2 and TRBJ2-3; D unclear. The germline V gene has CDR1 LGHNA and CDR2 YNFKEQ. This CDR3 comprises 16 residues. Trimming pared 0 bases from V and 5 bases from J, leaving 15 bases between. CDR3 DNA sequence: TGTGCCAGCAGCCAAGATAACGCGGCCTCGGGAGATACGCAGTATTTT. As protein: CASSQDNAASGDTQYF.

This clone has only a few counts. V gene TRBV5-4 combines with J gene TRBJ1-2; D call uncertain. Trimming took off 2 bases at V and 8 bases at J, with 13 bases between the two ends. The CDR3 consists of 13 residues. CDR1 SGHNT and CDR2 YYREEE come from the germline V gene (reference sequence). CDR3 region: CASSLNPWEGYTF. In DNA, the CDR3 is TGTGCCAGCAGCTTAAACCCCTGGGAGGGCTACACCTTC.

In this sample, this clone turned up a few times. V gene TRBV1 combines with J gene TRBJ1-2; the DNA was not used to check the table's D call, TRBD1. TRBV1 is classified as a pseudogene. The CDR3 extends over 10 amino acids. The CDR3 reads CTSSIQEFTF. CDR3 bases: TGCACCAGCAGCATACAAGAATTCACCTTC.

This clone appeared a few times. The chain uses TRBV4-1 and TRBJ1-1; 11 bases fit TRBD1. The V segment lost 3 bases and the J segment 6 bases; nucleotides outside the gene matches: 12. This CDR3 comprises 17 residues. Germline values: CDR1 MGHRA, CDR2 YSYEKL. In DNA, the CDR3 is TGCGCCAGCAGCCAGGCTATTTTAGGACAGGGGGCTTCTGAAGCTTTCTTT. Translating it yields CASSQAILGQGASEAFF.

This clone was observed a single time. The chain employs TRBV29-1 and TRBJ1-1; a possible D gene is TRBD1 (6 bases). The V end was cut by 4 bases, the J end by 4 bases, with 10 bases between. This CDR3 has 12 residues. The germline V gene has CDR1 SQVTM and CDR2 ANQGSEA. CDR3 bases: TGCAGCGTTGGATTAGGGGGCACTGAAGCTTTCTTT. This codes for CSVGLGGTEAFF.